This T cell receptor (beta chain) was obtained from a study of blood T cell repertoires in COVID-19. Clones were sequenced by immunoSEQ multiplex PCR, and TCRdb holds only the in-frame ones, with some missing. Of some 310,000 clones in the sample, around 87% were seen once. The clonotype comes from a woman between 35 and 50 years old with COVID-19, enrolled during active disease. Input material: peripheral blood.

For the CDR3, the DNA is TGTGCCAGCAGTGACAGGGCTGAAGCAACTAATGAAAAACTGTTTTTT. This sequence encodes CASSDRAEATNEKLFF. The chain links TRBV9 to TRBJ1-4, with 7 nucleotides matching TRBD1. The CDR3 is 16 residues long. Germline V lookup: CDR1 SGDLS, CDR2 YYNGEE. V was clipped by 5 bases and J by 0 bases; unmatched bases: 7.